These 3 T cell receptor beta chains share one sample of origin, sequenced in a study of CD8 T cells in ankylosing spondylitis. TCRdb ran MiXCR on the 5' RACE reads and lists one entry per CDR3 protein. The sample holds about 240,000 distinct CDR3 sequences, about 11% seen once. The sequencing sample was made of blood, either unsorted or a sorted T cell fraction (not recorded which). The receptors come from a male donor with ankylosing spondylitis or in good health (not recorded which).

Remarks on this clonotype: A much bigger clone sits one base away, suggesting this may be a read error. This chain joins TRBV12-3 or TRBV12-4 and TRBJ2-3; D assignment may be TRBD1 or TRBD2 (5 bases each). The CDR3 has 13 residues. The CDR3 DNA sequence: TGTGCCATCCTAGGTGGGACCGCAGATATGCAGTATTTT. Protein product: CAILGGTADMQYF.

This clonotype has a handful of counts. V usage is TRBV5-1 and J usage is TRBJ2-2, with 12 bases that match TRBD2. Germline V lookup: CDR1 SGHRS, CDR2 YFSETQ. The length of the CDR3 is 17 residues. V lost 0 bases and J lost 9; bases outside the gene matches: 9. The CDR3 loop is CASSLAPLAGGMRELFF. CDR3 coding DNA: TGCGCCAGCAGCTTGGCCCCTCTAGCGGGGGGGATGAGGGAGCTGTTTTTT.

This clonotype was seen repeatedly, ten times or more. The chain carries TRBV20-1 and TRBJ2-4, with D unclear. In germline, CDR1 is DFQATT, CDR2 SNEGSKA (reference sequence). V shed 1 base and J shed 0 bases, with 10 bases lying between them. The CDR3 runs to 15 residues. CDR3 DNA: TGCAGTGCTAGAGTGGGCGGATTAGCCAAAAACATTCAGTACTTC. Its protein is CSARVGGLAKNIQYF.